This T cell receptor beta chain was retrieved from a study of blood T cell repertoires in COVID-19. Background on the study: Acute and convalescent COVID-19 specimens originated in the United States, Italy and Spain. Nucleic acid was either cDNA or gDNA, and it came from T cells, B-cell-depleted T cells, or PBMCs.

In the authors' methods: Reference gene primer amplification yielded estimated nucleated cell counts. Libraries were prepared by immunoSEQ multiplex PCR; TCRdb keeps only in-frame clonotypes and omits some of them. The V and J calls and clone size were taken over from that table, and D and trimming were inferred from the DNA. The sample carries 65,000 to 100,000 clones, 88% recorded once. The V gene's germline CDR1 is SGDLS and CDR2 YYNGEE. V was cut by 3 bases and J by 5 bases, with 17 bases left in between. The CDR3 is 15 residues long. The V and J genes are TRBV9 and TRBJ2-5; D possibly corresponds to TRBD1 (6 bases). The receptor comes from a woman older than 75 with acute or convalescent COVID-19. Sequences were obtained from peripheral blood. CDR3 region: CASSAQIQGTETQYF. DNA for the CDR3: TGTGCCAGCAGCGCGCAAATACAGGGTACGGAGACCCAGTACTTC.